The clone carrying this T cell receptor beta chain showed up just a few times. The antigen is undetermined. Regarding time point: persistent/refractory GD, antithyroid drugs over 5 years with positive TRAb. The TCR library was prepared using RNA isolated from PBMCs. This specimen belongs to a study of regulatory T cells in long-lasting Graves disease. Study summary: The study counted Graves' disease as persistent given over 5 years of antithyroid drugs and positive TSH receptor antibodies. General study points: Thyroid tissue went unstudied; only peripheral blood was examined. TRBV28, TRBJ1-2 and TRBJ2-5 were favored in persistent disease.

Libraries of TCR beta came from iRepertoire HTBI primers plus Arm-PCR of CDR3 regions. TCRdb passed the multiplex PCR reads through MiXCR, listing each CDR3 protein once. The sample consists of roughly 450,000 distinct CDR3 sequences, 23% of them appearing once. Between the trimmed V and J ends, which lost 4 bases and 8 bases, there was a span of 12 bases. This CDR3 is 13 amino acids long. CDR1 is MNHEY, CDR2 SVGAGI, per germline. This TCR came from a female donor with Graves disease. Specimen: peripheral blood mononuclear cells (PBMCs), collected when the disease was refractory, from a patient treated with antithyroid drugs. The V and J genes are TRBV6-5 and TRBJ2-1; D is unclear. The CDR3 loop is CASSSEAQYEQFF. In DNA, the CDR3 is TGTGCCAGCAGTTCCGAAGCCCAATATGAGCAGTTCTTC.